The T cell receptor beta chain under discussion was sequenced for a study of graft-versus-host responses after intestinal transplantation (dated by TCRdb to about 2021). Some background on the complete study: Recipients received multivisceral, liver-intestinal, or isolated intestinal transplants. Donor T cell macrochimerism was defined as a peak of at least 4% donor T cells among recipient peripheral blood mononuclear cells. Samples from a few later patients were sequenced in-house on an Illumina MiSeq with MiXCR processing rather than by the commercial service. After intestinal transplantation, graft-versus-host and host-versus-graft alloreactive T cell clones in the graft, circulation and bone marrow were tracked using bulk TCR-beta CDR3 sequencing. A cohort of 24 intestinal transplant recipients, including one retransplant, was enrolled, and a few patients lacking pretransplant specimens were excluded. Every recipient was given anti-thymocyte globulin induction, followed by around three years of maintenance tacrolimus and steroids. To identify alloreactive clones, pre-transplant mixed lymphocyte reaction products were sequenced and compared with unstimulated pre-transplant donor and recipient T cells. The research as a whole found: In the allografts of patients with donor T cell macrochimerism, GvH to HvG T cell clonal ratios were high. GvH clones were found in recipient bone marrow, and some of the GvH clones appeared earlier in ileal mucosa or blood, which is consistent with an intestinal mucosal origin. Early after transplant, peak levels of circulating GvH clones were associated with declines in HvG clones. Conclusions were limited by the relatively low number and heterogeneity of intestinal transplant patients.

This clone is large (0.1 to 1%) in terms of sample share. There is no known antigen for this receptor. The record has no base qualities; no much larger clone is one base away. As encoded in the germline V gene, CDR1 is MGHRA while CDR2 is YSYEKL. CDR3 length: 18 amino acids, cysteine to phenylalanine. Only the CDR3 DNA is retained, 54 bases long and in frame from the first base. Here V drops 1 base and J drops 1 base, and the junction holds 13 bases not matched to any gene. Intraepithelial and lamina propria lymphocytes were isolated from graft specimens using dithiothreitol, EDTA incubations and collagenase D digestion. Serial intestinal graft biopsy specimens collected up to 600 days after transplant underwent bulk TCR-beta sequencing. The library was produced with the immunoSEQ multiplex PCR assay. High-throughput TCR-beta CDR3 sequencing of genomic DNA from most patients was performed by Adaptive Biotechnologies. On the study's bioinformatics: TCR sequencing data were retrieved from Adaptive's ImmunoSEQ software for about 17 patients, whereas a few other patients were processed with MiXCR and VDJtools. Because the origin of CDR3 nucleotide sequences shared between donor and recipient could not be assigned, those sequences were removed. Alloreactive clones required at least 2-fold expansion over unstimulated cells and minimum CFSE-low frequency of 0.002% (template counts) or 0.001% (read counts). Clones detected in sequenced pre-transplant spleen, lymph node, or MLR CFSE-low populations of the donor or recipient were defined as mappable. Cumulative frequency of alloreactive clones was calculated as a percentage of all sequences weighted by copy number. In TCRdb, the immuneACCESS table is reduced to in-frame sequences with V and J assigned. These tables do not hold every clone; where another copy was compared, an unresolved V gene accounts for under half, and the others remain unexplained. The DNA was the basis for D and trimming; V, J and clone size are from that table. The sample table holds about 15,000 clones, of which 79% were seen once. The ten largest clones represent 7.5% to 9% of the sample.

Rearrangement joined TRBV4-1 to TRBJ2-7; 7 of the junction bases match TRBD1. The sequences come from ileum tissue, collected roughly 70 weeks after intestinal transplant. The clonotype originates from a human patient who received an intestinal transplant, so some T cells may come from the graft donor. The DNA reads as follows: TGCGCCAGCAGCCAAGCATCCCCCGGGACAGCGTTTTCCTACGAGCAGTACTTC. Its coded protein is CASSQASPGTAFSYEQYF.